This T cell receptor beta chain appears in the sequencing data of a study of early T cells in non-severe SARS-CoV-2 infection. Study information: From unsorted whole blood, bulk RNA was sequenced, and the chains remained unpaired. Study results and limitations: Matching results from VDJdb favored anti-spike CD8 responses, leaving private and CD4 specificities undetected.

Unique molecular identifiers were added to individual cDNA molecules. MiXCR, applied by TCRdb to the 5' RACE reads, yields one record per CDR3 protein. The data contain 75,000 to 90,000 distinct CDR3 sequences, roughly 12% of them singletons. In its sample, this clonotype was seen a few times. Its antigen is not identified. Germline lookup yields CDR1 ENHRY and CDR2 SYGVKD. J lost 8 bases, V lost 2 bases, and 11 bases had no gene match. The CDR3 is 16 amino acids. The chain employs TRBV10-3 and TRBJ1-4, with 7 bases lining up with TRBD1. The TCR originated in an adult who was a healthcare worker with PCR-confirmed SARS-CoV-2 infection or an uninfected control (not recorded which). Sequencing input: whole blood. Written as DNA, the CDR3 is TGTGCCATCAGTGAGCAGATGTCGGGGGGACAGGAAAAACTGTTTTTT. Protein: CAISEQMSGGQEKLFF.